What follows are 20 T cell receptor beta chains derived from one specimen sequenced in a study of blood T cells in healthy people across ages (dated by TCRdb to the mid-2010s). Library prep was done by 5' RACE. The instrument was an Illumina HiSeq 2500. A second roughly 6 to 11 cycle PCR used a sample-barcoded 5' primer and a J-beta primer mix. TCRdb reprocessed the public reads (quality trimming at Q25 with fastp, clone calling with MiXCR) and kept in-frame beta chains. Each record represents a unique CDR3 protein, reported with the most common genes and DNA among its rows. The sample table contains about 600,000 distinct CDR3 sequences; only one count was recorded for more than 45% of them. The ten largest clonotypes hold under 30% of the sample. Sequenced sample: blood. All receptors derive from an older man in good health.

Of note for this clonotype: A much larger clone differs by one base, so this may be a read error. The rearrangement uses TRBV28 and TRBJ1-2; 10 nucleotides match TRBD1. Germline CDR1 and CDR2: MDHEN and SYDVKM. J was trimmed by 4 bases and V by 6 bases; bases with no gene match: 2. The CDR3 is made up of 13 amino acids. Here the CDR3 reads CASRRTGGYGYTF. The CDR3 nucleotides are TGTGCCAGCAGGCGGACAGGGGGCTATGGCTACACCTTC.

This clonotype was observed a few times. The chain employs TRBV4-2 and TRBJ2-3; TRBD1 or TRBD2 may be the D gene (6 bases each). Between the trimmed V and J ends, which lost 4 bases and 6 bases, there was a span of 17 bases. CDR3 size: 15 residues. Germline CDR1 LGHNA, CDR2 YNFKEQ. Written as DNA, the CDR3 is TGTGCCAGCAGCCCCATGGGGGGCCTGTCCGATACGCAGTATTTT. Translated, it gives CASSPMGGLSDTQYF.

In this sample, this clonotype turned up once. The chain links TRBV29-1 to TRBJ1-1, with D hard to call. With 5 bases removed from V and 0 bases from J, the gap between germline ends came to 13 bases. Per germline, CDR1 SQVTM and CDR2 ANQGSEA. This CDR3 region has 14 residues. The CDR3 bases are TGCAGCGTTACCGGGCCGAACATGAACACTGAAGCTTTCTTT. This encodes CSVTGPNMNTEAFF.

The table lists this clonotype with a count of one. The rearrangement links TRBV12-3 or TRBV12-4 to TRBJ2-5, with a weak D call TRBD2 (7 bases). CDR3 length: 19 amino acids. Deletions cut 9 bases from V and 3 bases from J, with 32 bases between. This CDR3 reads CASSGFWGGGSLAKETQYF. Here the CDR3 DNA reads TGTGCCAGTAGCGGATTTTGGGGGGGGGGCTCCCTCGCAAAAGAGACCCAGTACTTC.

The chain links TRBV5-1 to TRBJ2-3; tentatively, D is TRBD1 (5 bases). The CDR3 is 15 amino acids. CDR1 is SGHRS, CDR2 YFSETQ, per germline. The ends were cut back, 6 bases at V and 2 bases at J, with 16 bases in the middle. In DNA, the CDR3 is TGCGCCAGCAAGGGGTCAGGCCAACACACAGATACGCAGTATTTT. This sequence encodes CASKGSGQHTDTQYF.

This clonotype showed up many times. The CDR3 DNA sequence: TGTGCCAGCAGTTACTACGACCCCTCTAATGAAAAACTGTTTTTT. This codes for CASSYYDPSNEKLFF. The rearrangement links TRBV6-6 to TRBJ1-4; D not resolved. In germline, CDR1 is MNHNY, CDR2 SVGAGI (reference sequence). The CDR3 has 15 residues. Trimming removed 1 base at V and 3 bases at J, with 9 bases between.

The sample holds one count of this clonotype. The gene calls are TRBV4-1 and TRBJ2-3; 7 positions agree with TRBD2. CDR1 is MGHRA, CDR2 YSYEKL, per germline. This CDR3 comprises 18 residues. Trimming took 0 bases from V and 2 from J; bases not matched to a gene: 11. CDR3: CASSQDRVLAEDTDTQYF. The CDR3 DNA reads as TGCGCCAGCAGCCAAGATCGCGTCCTAGCGGAGGACACAGATACGCAGTATTTT.

The gene calls are TRBV7-2 and TRBJ1-5; 9 bases are a match to TRBD1. Per the germline V gene, CDR1 is SGHTA and CDR2 is FQGNSA. There are 13 residues in the CDR3. V shed 3 bases, J shed 7 bases, and the junction held 1 base outside the gene matches. CDR3 DNA: TGTGCCAGCAGCTTGGGACAGGGCCAGCCCCAGCATTTT. Translating gives CASSLGQGQPQHF.

This rearrangement joins TRBV7-9 to TRBJ2-1; 7 bases match TRBD1. The CDR3 is 13 residues long. In germline, CDR1 is SEHNR, CDR2 FQNEAQ (reference sequence). Trimming took 4 bases from V and 8 from J; bases not matched to a gene: 5. CDR3 nucleotide sequence: TGTGCCAGCAGCTCCAGACAGGGTTATGAGCAGTTCTTC. Protein product: CASSSRQGYEQFF.

In this sample, this clonotype turned up a few times. This sequence joins TRBV5-1 and TRBJ2-1; D not certain. CDR1 and CDR2 from the germline V gene are SGHRS and YFSETQ. V was clipped by 4 bases and J by 7 bases, with 9 bases between them. There are 12 residues in the CDR3. The CDR3 is CASSVSGNEQFF. In nucleotides, the CDR3 is TGCGCCAGCAGCGTCTCCGGGAATGAGCAGTTCTTC.

This clonotype has a handful of counts. The chain is built from TRBV20-1 and TRBJ2-5, with a possible D match to TRBD1 (6 bases). Germline CDR1 DFQATT, CDR2 SNEGSKA (reference sequence). Between the trimmed V and J ends, which lost 0 bases and 3 bases, there was a span of 14 bases. This CDR3 comprises 15 residues. CDR3 nucleotide sequence: TGCAGTGCTAGAGATTCGAGGACAGTGGAAGAGACCCAGTACTTC. It translates to CSARDSRTVEETQYF.

V is TRBV7-3 and J is TRBJ2-3, with 9 nucleotides matching TRBD1. Trimming at V came to 4 bases and at J to 2 bases, leaving 7 bases not matched to a gene. The germline gives CDR1 SGHTA, CDR2 FQGTGA. The CDR3 is 16 amino acids. CDR3 loop: CASSSGGDRATDTQYF. As DNA, the CDR3 is TGTGCCAGCAGCTCCGGCGGGGACAGGGCCACAGATACGCAGTATTTT.

V usage is TRBV4-3 and J usage is TRBJ1-6; 9 positions match TRBD1. Per germline, CDR1 LGHNA and CDR2 YSLEER. The CDR3 runs 18 residues. The V and J ends lost 0 bases and 7 bases, in that order; junction bases with no gene match: 10. Here the CDR3 reads CASSQDLRTGVRNSPLHF. The CDR3 region has the DNA TGCGCCAGCAGCCAAGATCTAAGGACAGGGGTGAGAAATTCACCCCTCCACTTT.

Worth noting for this clonotype: A clone one base away is much larger, so this may be a read error. The chain joins TRBV10-3 to TRBJ1-1; possible D gene TRBD1, 6 bases. CDR1 is ENHRY, CDR2 SYGVKD, per germline. The CDR3 runs 13 residues. V lost 10 bases and J 4 bases, leaving 16 bases between the germline ends. CDR3 sequence: CATSPEGGTEAFF. As DNA, the CDR3 is TGTGCCACCAGCCCCGAGGGGGGCACTGAAGCTTTCTTT.

The chain has TRBV20-1 and TRBJ2-7; 7 nucleotides match TRBD1. Germline CDR1 DFQATT, CDR2 SNEGSKA (reference sequence). With V trimmed by 3 bases and J by 0 bases, 2 bases remained unmatched. The CDR3 has 13 amino acids. The chain's CDR3 is CSASPGGSYEQYF. The CDR3 DNA is TGCAGTGCTAGTCCAGGGGGCTCCTACGAGCAGTACTTC.

J is TRBJ1-1 and V is TRBV6-2 or TRBV6-3; D is unresolved. Germline loops: CDR1 MNHEY, CDR2 SVGEGT. The length of the CDR3 is 13 residues. Trimming shortened V by 4 bases and J by 5 bases, and 11 bases separated the two germline ends. For the CDR3, the DNA is TGTGCCAGCAGTTCCTGGACCAATACTGAAGCTTTCTTT. Translated: CASSSWTNTEAFF.

Comments on this clonotype: At one boundary the junction diverges from the germline segment, which might be a read error. The V call is TRBV6-6, the J call TRBJ1-1, with 9 positions matching TRBD1. CDR3 size: 15 residues. Germline values: CDR1 MNHNY, CDR2 SVGAGI (reference sequence). This chain's CDR3 is CASSNTGQGSTEAFF. CDR3 nucleotides: TGTGCTAGCAGCAATACCGGACAGGGGAGCACTGAAGCTTTCTTT.

CDR3 sequence: CASTWSSSYEQYF. Here the CDR3 DNA reads TGTGCCAGCACTTGGTCCTCTTCCTACGAGCAGTACTTC. This sequence joins TRBV6-6 and TRBJ2-7; D unresolved. The germline V and J ends were trimmed by 7 bases and 1 base, with 11 bases remaining between them. This CDR3 spans 13 amino acids. CDR1 MNHNY and CDR2 SVGAGI come from the germline V gene (reference sequence).

This clonotype was counted only a few times. This chain joins TRBV10-3 and TRBJ2-5; D unresolved. The CDR3 is 13 residues long. In germline, CDR1 is ENHRY, CDR2 SYGVKD. V was trimmed by 10 bases and J by 3 bases, leaving 15 bases between them. DNA of the CDR3: TGTGCCACCGGTGGGGAACGAAAAGAGACCCAGTACTTC. Its translation is CATGGERKETQYF.

A word on this clonotype: It may be a read error: a sequence one base away is much more abundant. The chain links TRBV6-5 to TRBJ2-4; D uncertain. The J call is doubtful: the DNA matches TRBJ2-7 better. This CDR3 has 11 amino acids. Looked up from germline, CDR1 is MNHEY and CDR2 is SVGAGI. Here the CDR3 DNA reads TGTGCCAGCAGCGGTTACAGCGAGCAGTACTTC. Protein sequence: CASSGYSEQYF.